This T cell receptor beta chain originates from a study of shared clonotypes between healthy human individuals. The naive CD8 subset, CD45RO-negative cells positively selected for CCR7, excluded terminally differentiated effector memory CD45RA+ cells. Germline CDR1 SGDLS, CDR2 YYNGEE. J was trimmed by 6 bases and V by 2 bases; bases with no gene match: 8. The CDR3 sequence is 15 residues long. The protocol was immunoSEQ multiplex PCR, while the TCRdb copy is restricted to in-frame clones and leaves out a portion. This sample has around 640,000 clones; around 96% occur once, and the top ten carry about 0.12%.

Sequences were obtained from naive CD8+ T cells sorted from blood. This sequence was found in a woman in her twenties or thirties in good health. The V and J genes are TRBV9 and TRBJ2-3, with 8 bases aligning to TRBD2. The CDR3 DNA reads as TGTGCCAGCAGCGTGGGGACTAGTCTGGGGGATACGCAGTATTTT. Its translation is CASSVGTSLGDTQYF.